One sample yielded the 10 T cell receptor beta chains listed below, sequenced in a study of T cell responses to AZD1222 COVID-19 vaccine. The protocol was immunoSEQ multiplex PCR, while the TCRdb copy is restricted to in-frame clones and leaves out a portion. The top ten hold around a tenth of the sample, which has more than 100,000 clones, roughly 90% seen once. Sequenced here: peripheral blood, sampled on day 0 of AZD1222 vaccination. The receptors derive from an adult in good health.

V and J are TRBV7-3 and TRBJ2-1; 10 bases agree with TRBD2. The CDR3 spans 15 residues. Germline V CDR1 and CDR2: SGHTA, FQGTGA. Trimming took 5 bases from V and 8 from J; bases not matched to a gene: 9. The CDR3 nucleotides are TGTGCCAGCAGCCCCGGAGCGGGAGGGGGGTATGAGCAGTTCTTC. It specifies CASSPGAGGGYEQFF. Together with reference TRBV7-3 and TRBJ2-1, the CDR3 gives the full variable domain: GAGVSQTPSNKVTEKGKYVELRCDPISGHTALYWYRQSLGQGPEFLIYFQGTGAADDSGLPNDRFFAVRPEGSVSTLKIQRTERGDSAVYLCASSPGAGGGYEQFFGPGTRLTVL.

The genes are TRBV4-1 and TRBJ2-7, with D possibly matching TRBD1 (5 bases). CDR3 length: 17 residues. Trimming shortened V by 0 bases and J by 3 bases, and 18 bases separated the two germline ends. Germline CDR1 and CDR2: MGHRA and YSYEKL. The CDR3 nucleotides are TGCGCCAGCAGCCAAGAACCCCCCCAGGGAACAATCTACGAGCAGTACTTC. Translated: CASSQEPPQGTIYEQYF.

The rearrangement links TRBV30 to TRBJ2-2; the D call may be TRBD1 or TRBD2 (5 bases each). The CDR3 spans 15 residues. CDR1 and CDR2 from the germline V gene are GTSNPN and SVGIG (reference sequence). V was pared by 3 bases and J by 7 bases, with 18 bases between. The CDR3 bases are TGTGCCTGGAGAGGCGGAGGCAGGGCTATCGGGGAGCTGTTTTTT. Its translation is CAWRGGGRAIGELFF. The variable domain in full, with the rest retrieved from reference TRBV30 and TRBJ2-2, is SQTIHQWPATLVQPVGSPLSLECTVEGTSNPNLYWYRQAAGRGLQLLFYSVGIGQISSEVPQNLSASRPQDRQFILSSKKLLLSDSGFYLCAWRGGGRAIGELFFGEGSRLTVL.

The chain employs TRBV4-2 and TRBJ2-7; tentative D call: TRBD1 (7 bases). The length of the CDR3 is 17 residues. Germline-derived CDR1 and CDR2 are LGHNA and YNFKEQ. V lost 2 bases to trimming and J lost 0 bases, with 17 bases between them. The DNA of the CDR3 is TGTGCCAGCAGCCAATCCCAGGGGGGCGGGACCTCCTACGAGCAGTACTTC. This encodes CASSQSQGGGTSYEQYF.

The V call is TRBV6-5, the J call TRBJ2-7; D is unclear. The CDR3 loop spans 13 amino acids. Germline CDR1 reads MNHEY; CDR2 reads SVGAGI. V was trimmed by 2 bases and J by 3 bases, leaving 8 bases between them. The CDR3 DNA reads TGTGCCAGCAGTTACGGGATTTACTACGAGCAGTACTTC. Amino acids: CASSYGIYYEQYF.

This chain connects TRBV29-1 to TRBJ2-1, with TRBD2 matching 10 bases. The CDR3 is 13 amino acids. V shed 3 bases, J shed 10 bases, and the junction held 6 bases outside the gene matches. The germline V gene has CDR1 SQVTM and CDR2 ANQGSEA. The CDR3: CSVDASGSDEQFF. The CDR3 nucleotides are TGCAGCGTTGACGCTAGCGGGAGCGACGAGCAGTTCTTC.

The chain joins TRBV29-1 to TRBJ1-6; 7 bases are a match to TRBD1. The CDR3 is made up of 14 amino acids. Trimming took 4 bases from V and 4 from J; bases not matched to a gene: 4. Germline CDR1 reads SQVTM; CDR2 reads ANQGSEA. In DNA form, the CDR3 reads TGCAGCGTTGCCAGGGACAGATATAATTCACCCCTCCACTTT. Translating gives CSVARDRYNSPLHF.

V usage is TRBV5-6 and J usage is TRBJ1-1, with D unresolved. This CDR3 contains 13 residues. V was clipped by 1 base and J by 2 bases, with 6 bases between them. Germline V gives CDR1 SGHDT, CDR2 YYEEEE. CDR3 region: CASSLPSNTEAFF. CDR3 DNA sequence: TGTGCCAGCAGCTTGCCTAGTAACACTGAAGCTTTCTTT.

The V and J genes are TRBV6-5 and TRBJ1-2, with D perhaps matching TRBD1 (6 bases). The germline V gene has CDR1 MNHEY and CDR2 SVGAGI. This CDR3 is 11 amino acids long. The V and J ends lost 10 bases and 2 bases respectively, with 8 bases between them. CDR3 in amino acids: CAIGQNYGYTF. The CDR3 DNA reads TGTGCCATTGGACAGAACTATGGCTACACCTTC.

This clone has just one count. The chain joins TRBV11-3 to TRBJ2-1; TRBD2 matches 11 bases. Germline CDR1 and CDR2: SGHNT and YENEEA. The CDR3 consists of 16 residues. V was pared by 5 bases and J by 2 bases, with 5 bases of the junction left unmatched. For the CDR3, the DNA is TGTGCCAGCAGCCCTCCGACTAGCGGGACCTACAATGAGCAGTTCTTC. It yields the protein CASSPPTSGTYNEQFF.